The 8 T cell receptor beta chains below all came from one sample that was sequenced in a study of blood T cells in healthy people across ages. The authors ran a second PCR of roughly 6 to 12 cycles using a sample-barcoded 5' primer and a J-beta primer mix. TCRdb recomputed calls from the 5' RACE reads with MiXCR, one row per CDR3 protein. The sample carries around 990,000 distinct CDR3 sequences, 35% to 40% recorded once. The sequencing input was blood. The receptors shown here come from a man aged 18 to 30 in good health.

The genes are TRBV7-9 and TRBJ2-5; no clear D gene. The V and J ends lost 1 base and 13 bases respectively, with 13 bases between them. The CDR3 totals 12 residues. Germline V lookup: CDR1 SEHNR, CDR2 FQNEAQ (reference sequence). The CDR3 protein is CASSLGQELGYF. DNA of the CDR3: TGTGCCAGCAGCTTAGGGCAAGAGCTGGGGTACTTC.

This clonotype has just one count. The chain uses TRBV12-3 or TRBV12-4 and TRBJ1-5; D gene uncertain. V lost 6 bases and J lost 3, with 15 bases in between. The CDR3 covers 15 residues. CDR3 bases: TGTGCCAGCAGCACTGGCGGGCCTTTCAATCAGCCCCAGCATTTT. Translated: CASSTGGPFNQPQHF.

This clonotype was picked up a small number of times. V usage is TRBV27 and J usage is TRBJ2-1; D remains ambiguous. The CDR3 contains 13 residues. V lost 5 bases and J lost 5, with 10 bases in between. Germline-derived CDR1 and CDR2 are MNHEY and SMNVEV (reference sequence). CDR3 nucleotides: TGTGCCAGCAGTCCGCTTTCTAACAATGAGCAGTTCTTC. The encoded protein is CASSPLSNNEQFF.

The sample holds a few counts of this clonotype. This chain uses TRBV4-1 with TRBJ2-1; the D gene could be TRBD1 or TRBD2 (5 bases each). The J call may be faulty, since TRBJ2-7 better matches the DNA end. Germline lookup yields CDR1 MGHRA and CDR2 YSYEKL. The CDR3 loop spans 17 amino acids. The CDR3 DNA sequence: TGCGCCAGCAGCCAGATGCAGGGACCCGCCTCCTACAATGAGCAGTACTTC. This codes for CASSQMQGPASYNEQYF.

This rearrangement joins TRBV10-3 to TRBJ2-3, with D tentatively TRBD1 or TRBD2 (5 bases each). CDR3 length: 17 amino acids. Germline values: CDR1 ENHRY, CDR2 SYGVKD. Trimming took off 0 bases at V and 5 bases at J, with 18 bases between the two ends. The CDR3 nucleotides read TGTGCCATCAGTGAGTCTCGGGGCCTCCGGTCTCAAGATACGCAGTATTTT. It encodes CAISESRGLRSQDTQYF.

The chain carries TRBV20-1 and TRBJ1-2; D not certain. V gave up 4 bases and J gave up 2 bases, with 8 bases separating them. The CDR3 loop spans 12 amino acids. The germline CDR1 and CDR2 sequences are DFQATT and SNEGSKA (reference sequence). CDR3 sequence: CSATGENYGYTF. The DNA for the CDR3 is TGCAGTGCTACCGGGGAGAACTATGGCTACACCTTC.

There are many counts of this clonotype. This chain uses TRBV20-1 with TRBJ1-6; TRBD1 is a possible D gene (5 bases). This CDR3 comprises 15 residues. Germline CDR1 and CDR2: DFQATT and SNEGSKA (reference sequence). Trimming stripped 1 base from V and 2 bases from J, with 9 bases between. CDR3 amino acids: CSARASGTYNSPLHF. DNA of the CDR3: TGCAGTGCTAGAGCCTCAGGGACCTATAATTCACCCCTCCACTTT.

This clonotype was counted between two and nine times. This chain joins TRBV2 and TRBJ1-2; D remains unclear. Germline lookup yields CDR1 SNHLY and CDR2 FYNNEI. This CDR3 has 8 amino acids. Written as DNA, the CDR3 is TGTGCTAACTATGGCTACACCTTC. Its translation: CANYGYTF. The full variable domain, completed using reference TRBV2 and TRBJ1-2, is EPEVTQTPSHQVTQMGQEVILRCVPISNHLYFYWYRQILGQKVEFLVSFYNNEISEKSEIFDDQFSVERPDGSNFTLKIRSTKLEDSAMYFCANYGYTFGSGTRLTVV.